The 23 T cell receptor beta chains in this list originate from one sample, sequenced in a study of graft-versus-host responses after intestinal transplantation. This table comes from immunoSEQ multiplex PCR, and its TCRdb copy is limited to in-frame clones, with some not included. This table holds tens of thousands of clones, 89% found once. The sample was PBMCs, taken about 63 days after intestinal transplantation. Receptors were obtained from a human patient who received an intestinal transplant, so some T cells may come from the graft donor.

The chain has TRBV6-5 and TRBJ2-4, with D tentatively TRBD2 (6 bases). V lost 5 bases and J 9 bases, leaving 17 bases between the germline ends. The CDR3 runs 14 residues. Germline V gene data show CDR1 as MNHEY and CDR2 as SVGAGI. CDR3 amino acids: CASSLTRIGAIQYF. CDR3 DNA sequence: TGTGCCAGCAGTCTGACTAGGATCGGGGCCATTCAGTACTTC.

This chain links TRBV7-8 with TRBJ2-4, with 10 bases fitting TRBD1. Germline assignment: CDR1 SGHVS and CDR2 FQNEAQ. The CDR3 has 17 amino acids. The junction had 3 bases not matched to a gene; V was cut back by 1 base and J by 0 bases. The CDR3 nucleotides read TGTGCCAGCAGCTTAGGACAGGGGGCCTTAGCCAAAAACATTCAGTACTTC. This sequence encodes CASSLGQGALAKNIQYF.

V and J are TRBV9 and TRBJ2-3; tentative D call: TRBD2 (7 bases). This CDR3 region has 15 residues. V was shortened by 0 bases and J by 6 bases, with 14 bases between the two germline ends. CDR1 SGDLS and CDR2 YYNGEE come from the germline V gene. CDR3 sequence (DNA): TGTGCCAGCAGCGTAGGCGGGGGCCGCGAGGATACGCAGTATTTT. Translation gives CASSVGGGREDTQYF.

CDR3 loop: CASSSERGQGVWETQYF. The CDR3 DNA follows: TGTGCCAGTAGTTCAGAAAGGGGGCAAGGCGTATGGGAGACCCAGTACTTC. V gene TRBV19 combines with J gene TRBJ2-5, with 7 bases aligning to TRBD1. The J segment lost 5 bases and the V segment lost 5 bases, leaving 17 bases of the junction unmatched. The V gene's germline CDR1 is LNHDA and CDR2 SQIVND (reference sequence). This CDR3 region has 17 residues.

This clone has just one count. This rearrangement joins TRBV7-9 to TRBJ1-2, with 8 bases matching TRBD1. Per germline, CDR1 SEHNR and CDR2 FQNEAQ (reference sequence). J gave up 1 base and V 5 bases, and 9 bases lay outside the gene matches. The CDR3 covers 16 residues. CDR3 residues: CASSPRTGQDNYGYTF. DNA for the CDR3: TGTGCCAGCAGCCCGCGGACAGGGCAGGATAACTATGGCTACACCTTC. The variable domain in full, completed from reference TRBV7-9 and TRBJ1-2, reads DTGVSQNPRHKITKRGQNVTFRCDPISEHNRLYWYRQTLGQGPEFLTYFQNEAQLEKSRLLSDRFSAERPKGSFSTLEIQRTEQGDSAMYLCASSPRTGQDNYGYTFGSGTRLTVV.

The V gene is TRBV11-3, the J gene TRBJ2-3; TRBD2 is a possible D gene (6 bases). Germline CDR1 and CDR2: SGHNT and YENEEA. Trimming took 2 bases from V and 2 from J, leaving 20 bases between them. This CDR3 has 18 amino acids. This CDR3 is CASSLNLWDSPFTDTQYF. CDR3 DNA sequence: TGTGCCAGCAGCTTAAATCTATGGGACTCTCCTTTCACAGATACGCAGTATTTT.

The chain is built from TRBV27 and TRBJ2-7, with TRBD1 as a possible D gene (6 bases). With 5 bases removed from V and 0 bases from J, the gap between germline ends came to 8 bases. The CDR3 is made up of 13 amino acids. Germline V gives CDR1 MNHEY, CDR2 SMNVEV (reference sequence). CDR3 sequence reads: CASSRTVSYEQYF. The CDR3 DNA sequence: TGTGCCAGCAGTCGGACAGTCTCCTACGAGCAGTACTTC.

This clone is a singleton in its sample. The chain recombines TRBV6-5 with TRBJ1-5; 7 bases map to TRBD1. Germline V CDR1 and CDR2: MNHEY, SVGAGI. J lost 4 bases, V lost 6 bases, and 9 bases had no gene match. The CDR3 extends over 15 amino acids. CDR3 sequence reads: CASSRTQGFNQPQHF. The CDR3 region has the DNA TGTGCCAGCAGCCGCACACAGGGGTTTAATCAGCCCCAGCATTTT.

V usage is TRBV10-1 and J usage is TRBJ2-3; TRBD2 matches 9 bases. The CDR3 is made up of 16 amino acids. Losses at the gene ends were 0 bases for V and 2 bases for J; bases not matched to a gene: 3. The germline CDR1 and CDR2 sequences are WNHNN and SYGVQD (reference sequence). The CDR3 DNA sequence: TGCGCCAGCAGTGAGTCACAGCGGGGGGTCACAGATACGCAGTATTTT. Amino acid sequence: CASSESQRGVTDTQYF.

This chain uses TRBV6-1 with TRBJ1-5, with TRBD1 as a possible D gene (6 bases). The CDR3 contains 16 residues. The germline V gene encodes CDR1 MNHNS and CDR2 SASEGT. V gave up 0 bases and J gave up 4 bases, with 13 bases separating them. In DNA form, the CDR3 reads TGTGCCAGCAGTGAAGCGGGGGGCTTGGGGAATCAGCCCCAGCATTTT. The encoded protein is CASSEAGGLGNQPQHF.

The gene calls are TRBV30 and TRBJ1-1, with D maybe TRBD1 (6 bases). The germline CDR1 and CDR2 sequences are GTSNPN and SVGIG (reference sequence). Trimming shortened V by 3 bases and J by 10 bases, and 15 bases separated the two germline ends. The CDR3 totals 12 residues. CDR3 in DNA: TGTGCCTGGAGACCGGGACACGGGGGAGCTTTCTTT. This gives the protein CAWRPGHGGAFF.

The chain uses TRBV6-1 and TRBJ1-6; D is unresolved. Trimming cost V 3 bases and J 5 bases, with 8 bases left between them. This CDR3 region has 14 residues. Germline loops: CDR1 MNHNS, CDR2 SASEGT. CDR3 residues: CASSDKIDNSPLHF. The CDR3 nucleotides read TGTGCCAGCAGTGACAAAATCGATAATTCACCCCTCCACTTT.

The V gene is TRBV6-4, the J gene TRBJ2-1; 7 bases match TRBD1. CDR3 length: 15 amino acids. Germline values: CDR1 MRHNA, CDR2 SNTAGT. V shed 6 bases and J 3 bases; nucleotides not matched to a gene: 8. The CDR3 sequence is CASSPTPGGYNEQFF. In nucleotides, the CDR3 is TGTGCCAGCAGCCCAACCCCAGGGGGCTACAATGAGCAGTTCTTC.

The gene calls are TRBV9 and TRBJ1-2; no reliable D call. The CDR3 runs to 13 residues. The germline gives CDR1 SGDLS, CDR2 YYNGEE. With 0 bases removed from V and 4 bases from J, the gap between germline ends came to 7 bases. This CDR3 reads CASSVVEGYGYTF. Here the CDR3 DNA reads TGTGCCAGCAGCGTAGTCGAGGGCTATGGCTACACCTTC.

This clone was seen a single time. The chain joins TRBV2 to TRBJ2-6; D possibly corresponds to TRBD1 (5 bases). V was shortened by 6 bases and J by 0 bases, with 15 bases between the two germline ends. Germline V gene sequence: CDR1 SNHLY, CDR2 FYNNEI. The CDR3 loop spans 17 amino acids. As DNA, the CDR3 is TGTGCCAGCAGAGTCAGGGTTCTGAGCTCTGGGGCCAACGTCCTGACTTTC. Its protein product is CASRVRVLSSGANVLTF.

The chain uses TRBV10-3 and TRBJ1-2, with D perhaps matching TRBD1 (6 bases). The V end was cut by 6 bases, the J end by 5 bases, with 13 bases between. Germline V gene lookup returns CDR1 ENHRY and CDR2 SYGVKD. CDR3 length: 13 amino acids. The CDR3 region is CAIRGTPYYGYTF. Here the CDR3 DNA reads TGTGCCATCAGAGGGACACCTTATTATGGCTACACCTTC.

This chain joins TRBV7-9 and TRBJ2-5, with unresolved D. Trimming shortened V by 7 bases and J by 0 bases, and 27 bases separated the two germline ends. The germline CDR1 and CDR2 sequences are SEHNR and FQNEAQ (reference sequence). The CDR3 spans 19 residues. In nucleotides, the CDR3 is TGTGCCAGCACCCCAATAACTCTCCCTGGCAGGAAGGACCAAGAGACCCAGTACTTC. Protein sequence: CASTPITLPGRKDQETQYF.

J is TRBJ1-3 and V is TRBV6-1, with D unclear. Germline V CDR1 and CDR2: MNHNS, SASEGT. This CDR3 comprises 13 residues. V lost 4 bases and J lost 3, with 7 bases in between. The CDR3 nucleotides read TGTGCCAGCAGTGTGGTGGATGGAAACACCATATATTTT. The encoded protein is CASSVVDGNTIYF.

The chain recombines TRBV6-1 with TRBJ2-5; 7 nucleotides line up with TRBD1. The germline V gene has CDR1 MNHNS and CDR2 SASEGT. V lost 3 bases and J lost 5; bases outside the gene matches: 9. CDR3 length: 15 amino acids. This CDR3 reads CASSDLTGFMETQYF. CDR3 bases: TGTGCCAGCAGTGATTTGACAGGGTTTATGGAGACCCAGTACTTC.

The rearrangement uses TRBV6-5 and TRBJ1-2; 7 bases align to TRBD1. The CDR3 runs to 15 residues. Trimming took 2 bases from V and 0 from J; bases not matched to a gene: 3. CDR1 and CDR2 from the germline V gene are MNHEY and SVGAGI. DNA of the CDR3: TGTGCCAGCAGTTACGACAGGGTTCCTAACTATGGCTACACCTTC. Translation gives CASSYDRVPNYGYTF.

The genes are TRBV27 and TRBJ2-5; 9 bases map to TRBD1. The CDR3 covers 16 residues. V lost 5 bases and J lost 10; bases outside the gene matches: 17. The germline V gene encodes CDR1 MNHEY and CDR2 SMNVEV (reference sequence). The CDR3: CASSPAVPGQGGIQYF. The CDR3 DNA sequence: TGTGCCAGCAGTCCGGCGGTACCGGGACAGGGTGGGATCCAGTACTTC.

CDR3 residues: CASSEIHFDTDSPLHF. The DNA of the CDR3 is TGTGCCAGCAGCGAAATCCACTTTGATACTGATTCACCCCTCCACTTT. This chain joins TRBV7-9 and TRBJ1-6, with D unresolved. V shed 5 bases and J shed 8 bases, with 19 bases lying between them. Germline V gives CDR1 SEHNR, CDR2 FQNEAQ (reference sequence). The length of the CDR3 is 16 residues.

This rearrangement joins TRBV5-5 to TRBJ2-1; TRBD1 matches at 10 bases. CDR3 length: 15 amino acids. V lost 0 bases to trimming and J lost 3 bases; unmatched junction nucleotides: 0. CDR1 SGHKS and CDR2 YYEKEE come from the germline V gene (reference sequence). The chain's CDR3 is CASSLGTGGYNEQFF. For the CDR3, the DNA is TGTGCCAGCAGCTTGGGGACAGGGGGCTACAATGAGCAGTTCTTC.